The TCR beta chain described here comes from a study of CD8+ T cells in alopecia areata. After isolation, RNA underwent reverse transcription to generate cDNA as the sequencing template. Sequencing used immunoSEQ multiplex PCR; TCRdb keeps in-frame clones, though not all of them. The sample has some 180,000 clones; around half are singletons. Study outcomes and limitations: Throughout tofacitinib, many expanded lesional clones continued to persist in scalp and blood.

This clone appeared a single time. Antigen: not known. This may arise from a read error, as a much more abundant clone is one base away. Trimming shortened V by 0 bases and J by 3 bases, and 7 bases separated the two germline ends. CDR3 length: 13 residues. Germline lookup yields CDR1 SGDLS and CDR2 YYNGEE. Treatment reported: oral pan-JAK inhibitor, 5-10 mg twice daily. Researchers took lesional scalp punch biopsies and peripheral blood from people who were alopecia areata patients. The researchers isolated CD4+ and CD8+ T cells from PBMCs by sorting. The TCR sequence derives from a human donor with alopecia areata. J is TRBJ2-7 and V is TRBV9; D is uncertain. Sequenced here: CD8+ T cells sorted from blood, sampled at week 24, from a patient treated with tofacitinib. CDR3 amino acids: CASSVDGNYEQYF. The CDR3 DNA sequence: TGTGCCAGCAGCGTAGACGGAAACTACGAGCAGTACTTC. The full variable domain, its missing parts supplied by reference TRBV9 and TRBJ2-7, is DSGVTQTPKHLITATGQRVTLRCSPRSGDLSVYWYQQSLDQGLQFLIQYYNGEERAKGNILERFSAQQFPDLHSELNLSSLELGDSALYFCASSVDGNYEQYFGPGTRLTVT.